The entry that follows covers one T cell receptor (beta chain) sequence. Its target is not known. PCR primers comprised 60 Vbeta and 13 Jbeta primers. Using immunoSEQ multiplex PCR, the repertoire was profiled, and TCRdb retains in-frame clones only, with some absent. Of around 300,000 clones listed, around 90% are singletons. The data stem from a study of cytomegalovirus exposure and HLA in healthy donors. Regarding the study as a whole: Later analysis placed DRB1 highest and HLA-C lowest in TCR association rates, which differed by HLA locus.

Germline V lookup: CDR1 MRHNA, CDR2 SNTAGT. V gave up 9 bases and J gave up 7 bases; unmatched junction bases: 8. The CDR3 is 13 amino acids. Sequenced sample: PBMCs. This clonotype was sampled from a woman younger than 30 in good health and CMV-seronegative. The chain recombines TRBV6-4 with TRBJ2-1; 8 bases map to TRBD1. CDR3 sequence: CASWTGRENEQFF. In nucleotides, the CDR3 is TGTGCCAGTTGGACAGGGAGAGAAAATGAGCAGTTCTTC.